A selection of T cell receptor beta chains follows, all from one sample in a study of blood T cell repertoires in COVID-19. Generated by immunoSEQ multiplex PCR, the TCRdb table keeps only in-frame clones and is missing some. Of 120,000 to 150,000 clones in the sample, over 75% were seen once. Source material: PBMCs or T cells enriched from blood (not recorded which). The receptor source for this set is a woman aged 30 to 39 with acute COVID-19. The CDR3 runs from the conserved cysteine through the conserved F or W.

j_call	v_call	cdr3_aa
TRBJ1-3	TRBV19	CASRADSYSGNTIYF
TRBJ2-1	TRBV23-1	CASSQSGTGGYNEQFF
TRBJ2-7	TRBV4-3	CASSRDRASLYEQYF
TRBJ2-7	TRBV11-1	CASSLGASYEQYF
TRBJ2-5	TRBV9	CASSVRLAGGRETQYF
TRBJ1-1	TRBV21-1	CASIRGHHAWAGDTEAFF
TRBJ2-7	TRBV11-2	CASSLVIDEQYF
TRBJ2-1	TRBV4-3	CASSQDPGLAGGGEQFF
TRBJ1-3	TRBV30	CAWSVTGLSRGNTIYF
TRBJ1-4	TRBV27	CASRGPTGFEKLFF
TRBJ1-3	TRBV7-2	CASSLMSSGNTIYF
TRBJ2-7	TRBV6-6	CASSYSGGSGSYEQYF
TRBJ1-2	TRBV28	CASSLSRTGFGYTF
TRBJ2-3	TRBV5-1	CASSPMTSGRSSSTDTQYF
TRBJ1-5	TRBV6-5	CASSTYGAQPQHF
TRBJ2-4	TRBV4-1	CASSQPSLGSVKGNIQYF
TRBJ1-1	TRBV12-3/TRBV12-4	CASSPRGGRGAFF
TRBJ2-6	TRBV6-6	CASGSGALGANVLTF
TRBJ2-7	TRBV6-2/TRBV6-3	CASSWLADYEQYF
TRBJ1-1	TRBV30	CAWKGQGRLAFF
TRBJ2-2	TRBV7-8	CASSLVGQGGAGELFF
TRBJ1-1	TRBV9	CASSFTGMNTEAFF
TRBJ2-3	TRBV12-3/TRBV12-4	CASSFTGGMDF
TRBJ1-5	TRBV19	CASSGEQIRGSNQPQHF